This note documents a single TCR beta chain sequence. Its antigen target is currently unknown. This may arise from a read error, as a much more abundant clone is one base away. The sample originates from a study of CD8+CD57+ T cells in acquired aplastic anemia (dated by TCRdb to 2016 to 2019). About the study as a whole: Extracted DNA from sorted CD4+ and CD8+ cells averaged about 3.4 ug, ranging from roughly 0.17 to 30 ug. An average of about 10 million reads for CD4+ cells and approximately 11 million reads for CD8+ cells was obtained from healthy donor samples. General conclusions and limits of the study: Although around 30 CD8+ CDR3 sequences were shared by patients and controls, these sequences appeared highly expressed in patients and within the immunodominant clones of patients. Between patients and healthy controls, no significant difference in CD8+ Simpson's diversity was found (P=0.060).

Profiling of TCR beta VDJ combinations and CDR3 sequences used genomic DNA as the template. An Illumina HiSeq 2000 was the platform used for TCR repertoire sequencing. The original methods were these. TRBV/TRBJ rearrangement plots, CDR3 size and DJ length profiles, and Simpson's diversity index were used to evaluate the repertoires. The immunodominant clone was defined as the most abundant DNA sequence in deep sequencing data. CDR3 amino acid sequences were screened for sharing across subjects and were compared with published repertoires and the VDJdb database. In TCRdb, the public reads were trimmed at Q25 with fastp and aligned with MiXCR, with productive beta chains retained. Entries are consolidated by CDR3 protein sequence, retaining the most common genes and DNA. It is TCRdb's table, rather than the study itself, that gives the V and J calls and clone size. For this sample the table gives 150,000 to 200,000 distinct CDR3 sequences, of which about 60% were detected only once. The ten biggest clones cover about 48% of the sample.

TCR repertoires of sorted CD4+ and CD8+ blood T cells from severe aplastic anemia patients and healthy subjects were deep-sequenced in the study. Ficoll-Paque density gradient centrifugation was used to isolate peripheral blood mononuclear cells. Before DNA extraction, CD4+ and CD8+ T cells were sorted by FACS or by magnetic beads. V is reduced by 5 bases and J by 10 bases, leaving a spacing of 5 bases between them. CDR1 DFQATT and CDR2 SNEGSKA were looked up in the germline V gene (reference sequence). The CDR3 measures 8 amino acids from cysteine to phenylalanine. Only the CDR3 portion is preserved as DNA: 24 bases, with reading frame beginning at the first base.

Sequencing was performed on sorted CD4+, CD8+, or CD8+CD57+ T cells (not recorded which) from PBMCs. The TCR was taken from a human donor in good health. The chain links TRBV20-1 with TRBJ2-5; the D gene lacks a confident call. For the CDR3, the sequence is CSAGDQYF. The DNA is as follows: TGCAGTGCTGGGGACCAGTACTTC.